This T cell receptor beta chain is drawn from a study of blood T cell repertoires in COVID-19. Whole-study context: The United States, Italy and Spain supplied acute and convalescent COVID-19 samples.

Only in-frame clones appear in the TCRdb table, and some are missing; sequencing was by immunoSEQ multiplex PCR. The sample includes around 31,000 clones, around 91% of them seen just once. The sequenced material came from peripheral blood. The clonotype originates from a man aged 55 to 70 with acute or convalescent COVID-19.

CDR3 sequence reads: CASSFQGMLSPLHF. CDR3 DNA sequence: TGTGCCAGCAGTTTCCAGGGCATGCTGTCACCCCTCCACTTT. J is TRBJ1-6 and V is TRBV6-5; a weak D match, TRBD1 (5 bases). The CDR3 length is 14 residues. Germline V lookup: CDR1 MNHEY, CDR2 SVGAGI. V was pared by 4 bases and J by 10 bases, with 14 bases between.